Sequencing of this TCR beta chain was carried out in a study of blood T cell repertoires in COVID-19. Per germline, CDR1 SQVTM and CDR2 ANQGSEA. This CDR3 has 10 residues. Trimming took off 7 bases at V and 5 bases at J, with 8 bases between the two ends. Assay used: immunoSEQ multiplex PCR; TCRdb lists only in-frame clones, some missing. The sample lists 150,000 or so clones; about four fifths were seen once. This chain joins TRBV29-1 and TRBJ2-5; D gene unclear. The specimen sequenced was PBMCs or T cells enriched from blood (not recorded which). This TCR was sampled from a woman aged 55-75 years who had recovered from COVID-19. The CDR3 sequence: CSGGRETQYF. CDR3 bases: TGCAGCGGCGGCCGGGAGACCCAGTACTTC.